The 27 T cell receptor beta chains in this list originate from one sample, sequenced in a study of shared clonotypes between healthy human individuals. Method: immunoSEQ multiplex PCR; TCRdb's copy keeps in-frame clones and lacks some. The data contain about 1.4 million clones, roughly 96% of them singletons. Sequencing input: naive CD4+ T cells sorted from blood. Indicated subset: CD45RA+ positively selected. Receptors were obtained from a man younger than 45 in good health.

The rearrangement joins TRBV9 to TRBJ2-1; 7 bases agree with TRBD2. Germline CDR1 and CDR2: SGDLS and YYNGEE. The CDR3 is made up of 19 amino acids. The V and J ends lost 3 bases and 1 base, in that order; junction bases with no gene match: 16. This chain's CDR3 is CASSDSSRRGVRSYNEQFF. The CDR3 DNA reads as TGTGCCAGCAGCGATTCCAGCAGACGGGGGGTTAGATCCTACAATGAGCAGTTCTTC.

The CDR3 nucleotides read TGTGCCATCAGCCCTGGGGACGAGCAGTACTTC. It translates to CAISPGDEQYF. The chain uses TRBV10-3 and TRBJ2-7, with unresolved D. The CDR3 totals 11 residues. V gave up 6 bases and J gave up 5 bases, with 8 bases separating them. Germline V CDR1 and CDR2: ENHRY, SYGVKD.

This rearrangement joins TRBV28 to TRBJ2-3, with D tentatively TRBD1 (6 bases). The CDR3 contains 18 residues. Germline CDR1 and CDR2: MDHEN and SYDVKM. Deletions cut 6 bases from V and 1 base from J, with 23 bases between. CDR3 in DNA: TGTGCCAGCAGCACGGACAGAGGGAAGATTATAGGCACAGATACGCAGTATTTT. Its translation: CASSTDRGKIIGTDTQYF. Looking up the rest from reference TRBV28 and TRBJ2-3 gives the full variable domain: DVKVTQSSRYLVKRTGEKVFLECVQDMDHENMFWYRQDPGLGLRLIYFSYDVKMKEKGDIPEGYSVSREKKERFSLILESASTNQTSMYLCASSTDRGKIIGTDTQYFGPGTRLTVL.

The chain has TRBV19 and TRBJ1-1; D call uncertain. The CDR3 has 14 amino acids. Trimming removed 1 base at V and 6 bases at J, with 12 bases between. CDR1 is LNHDA and CDR2 is SQIVND in the germline V gene (reference sequence). The DNA for the CDR3 is TGTGCCAGTAGTATAGTAGGGTCCGGGGCTGAAGCTTTCTTT. Amino acid sequence: CASSIVGSGAEAFF.

The chain couples TRBV11-3 to TRBJ2-3, with TRBD2 matching 7 bases. Germline loops: CDR1 SGHNT, CDR2 YENEEA. The CDR3 runs 15 residues. After removal of 2 bases from V and 1 base from J, the junction contained 3 bases not matched to a gene. The chain's CDR3 is CASSLRGGGTDTQYF. DNA for the CDR3: TGTGCCAGCAGCTTAAGGGGAGGGGGCACAGATACGCAGTATTTT.

J is TRBJ2-3 and V is TRBV5-6; no reliable D call. The CDR3 runs to 14 residues. Germline V gene data show CDR1 as SGHDT and CDR2 as YYEEEE. Trimming cost V 3 bases and J 6 bases, with 14 bases left between them. CDR3 in DNA: TGTGCCAGCAGCTCCTGGAGTAGCCGGGATACGCAGTATTTT. It yields the protein CASSSWSSRDTQYF.

This chain uses TRBV19 with TRBJ2-5, with D uncertain. The CDR3 covers 12 residues. Trimming pared 3 bases from V and 4 bases from J, leaving 6 bases between. CDR1 LNHDA and CDR2 SQIVND come from the germline V gene (reference sequence). CDR3 nucleotides: TGTGCCAGTAGTATCAGTCGAGAGACCCAGTACTTC. Residues: CASSISRETQYF.

CDR3 amino acids: CASSRTETDTQYF. The CDR3 DNA reads TGTGCCAGCAGCCGAACAGAAACAGATACGCAGTATTTT. The rearrangement links TRBV7-6 to TRBJ2-3; D gene ambiguous. The CDR3 is 13 amino acids. The V end lost 5 bases, the J end lost 3 bases, and 9 bases lay between the germline ends. Looked up from germline, CDR1 is SGHVS and CDR2 is FNYEAQ.

This chain links TRBV2 with TRBJ2-5, with D possibly TRBD2 on 6 matching bases. This CDR3 has 13 residues. Deletions cut 6 bases from V and 4 bases from J, with 12 bases between. Germline V gives CDR1 SNHLY, CDR2 FYNNEI. In DNA form, the CDR3 reads TGTGCCAGCAGCGGGAGCGGGCGAGAGACCCAGTACTTC. Translating it yields CASSGSGRETQYF. Variable domain in full (rest from reference TRBV2 and TRBJ2-5): EPEVTQTPSHQVTQMGQEVILRCVPISNHLYFYWYRQILGQKVEFLVSFYNNEISEKSEIFDDQFSVERPDGSNFTLKIRSTKLEDSAMYFCASSGSGRETQYFGPGTRLLVL.

The chain has TRBV28 and TRBJ2-7; possible D gene TRBD1, 6 bases. V shed 8 bases and J shed 2 bases, with 19 bases lying between them. CDR1 is MDHEN and CDR2 is SYDVKM in the germline V gene. CDR3 length: 15 amino acids. CDR3 DNA sequence: TGTGCCAGCCTCCGGCCGCAGGGGCGAACCTACGAGCAGTACTTC. It codes for CASLRPQGRTYEQYF.

The J gene is TRBJ2-7, the V gene TRBV6-1, with TRBD2 matching 8 bases. Germline-derived CDR1 and CDR2 are MNHNS and SASEGT. The CDR3 is 15 amino acids. V lost 5 bases, J lost 11 bases, and 17 bases stayed unmatched. CDR3 in DNA: TGTGCCAGCAGTAGCGAGGTGACTAGCGCGAGAAAGGAGTACTTC. Amino acids: CASSSEVTSARKEYF.

This clone was counted once. J is TRBJ2-3 and V is TRBV7-2; the match to TRBD2 covers 7 bases. V lost 5 bases and J lost 6; bases outside the gene matches: 14. This CDR3 has 16 amino acids. Germline CDR1 reads SGHTA; CDR2 reads FQGNSA. CDR3 DNA sequence: TGTGCCAGCAGCACTCGGCCGGGACTATTACTGGATACGCAGTATTTT. Protein sequence: CASSTRPGLLLDTQYF.

V gene TRBV6-1 combines with J gene TRBJ2-7; possible D gene TRBD2, 6 bases. The CDR3 has 13 amino acids. The germline CDR1 and CDR2 sequences are MNHNS and SASEGT. Deletions cut 4 bases from V and 6 bases from J, with 13 bases between. The CDR3 is CASSVPRGGEQYF. In nucleotides, the CDR3 is TGTGCCAGCAGTGTACCGAGGGGAGGCGAGCAGTACTTC.

In the case of this clone: Other DNA variants within this sample encode the same CDR3. This chain joins TRBV5-1 and TRBJ2-7, with 10 nucleotides matching TRBD1. The ends lost 4 bases at V and 2 bases at J; junction bases unmatched: 3. The CDR3 extends over 14 amino acids. The germline V gene encodes CDR1 SGHRS and CDR2 YFSETQ. In DNA form, the CDR3 reads TGCGCCAGCAGCGCTGACAGGGGGCCCTACGAGCAGTACTTC. This encodes CASSADRGPYEQYF.

The J gene is TRBJ1-1, the V gene TRBV18; D ambiguous. The CDR3 extends over 18 amino acids. Germline V gives CDR1 KGHSH, CDR2 LQKENI. V was clipped by 0 bases and J by 8 bases, with 25 bases between them. The CDR3 loop is CASSPPVSSSWYGAEAFF. CDR3 DNA: TGTGCCAGCTCACCACCGGTTTCTAGTAGTTGGTACGGAGCGGAAGCTTTCTTT.

The chain couples TRBV19 to TRBJ1-5; 7 positions agree with TRBD1. This CDR3 has 16 residues. The V and J ends lost 6 bases and 9 bases, in that order; junction bases with no gene match: 17. Germline loops: CDR1 LNHDA, CDR2 SQIVND (reference sequence). CDR3 sequence (DNA): TGTGCCAGTAGCCAGCCGACAGGGATGGTCCCAGGGCCCCAGCATTTT. Translating gives CASSQPTGMVPGPQHF.

This chain links TRBV7-8 with TRBJ2-5; 7 bases map to TRBD2. CDR3 length: 16 residues. J gave up 4 bases and V 4 bases, and 12 bases lay outside the gene matches. Germline assignment: CDR1 SGHVS and CDR2 FQNEAQ. The CDR3 DNA reads as TGTGCCAGCAGCTGGAAGCGGACTAGTCGGGGAGAGACCCAGTACTTC. It yields the protein CASSWKRTSRGETQYF. The variable domain in full, with the rest retrieved from reference TRBV7-8 and TRBJ2-5, is GAGVSQSPRYKVAKRGQDVALRCDPISGHVSLFWYQQALGQGPEFLTYFQNEAQLDKSGLPSDRFFAERPEGSVSTLKIQRTQQEDSAVYLCASSWKRTSRGETQYFGPGTRLLVL.

The V call is TRBV11-3, the J call TRBJ2-1, with 7 nucleotides matching TRBD2. Losses at the gene ends were 5 bases for V and 0 bases for J; bases not matched to a gene: 10. The germline gives CDR1 SGHNT, CDR2 YENEEA. The CDR3 runs to 17 residues. The CDR3 spells CASSPFSGGSSYNEQFF. DNA of the CDR3: TGTGCCAGCAGCCCGTTTTCCGGGGGGAGCTCCTACAATGAGCAGTTCTTC. The full variable domain, in which reference TRBV11-3 and TRBJ2-1 provide the parts outside the CDR3, is EAGVVQSPRYKIIEKKQPVAFWCNPISGHNTLYWYLQNLGQGPELLIRYENEEAVDDSQLPKDRFSAERLKGVDSTLKIQPAELGDSAVYLCASSPFSGGSSYNEQFFGPGTRLTVL.

The chain has TRBV18 and TRBJ1-5, with TRBD1 identical over 7 bases. The CDR3 is 17 residues long. V dropped 1 base and J dropped 1; count of bases not matched to a gene: 7. CDR1 KGHSH and CDR2 LQKENI come from the germline V gene. This CDR3 reads CASSPQGAEGSNQPQHF. The CDR3 DNA reads TGTGCCAGCTCACCACAGGGGGCCGAGGGCAGCAATCAGCCCCAGCATTTT.

This sequence joins TRBV19 and TRBJ1-5; the D gene is possibly TRBD1 (5 bases). The CDR3 covers 13 residues. Trimming took off 7 bases at V and 9 bases at J, with 16 bases between the two ends. CDR1 LNHDA and CDR2 SQIVND come from the germline V gene (reference sequence). The CDR3 DNA sequence: TGTGCCAGTACTGCGACAGATTTAGGGCCCCAGCATTTT. It encodes CASTATDLGPQHF.

This clone was picked up one time. The chain is built from TRBV16 and TRBJ2-1; 12 bases agree with TRBD1. The CDR3 is made up of 15 amino acids. Per the germline V gene, CDR1 is KGHSY and CDR2 is FQNENV. After removal of 3 bases from V and 7 bases from J, the junction contained 4 bases not matched to a gene. The DNA for the CDR3 is TGTGCCAGCAGCCAGGGACAGGGGGCGCGAAATGAGCAGTTCTTC. This codes for CASSQGQGARNEQFF. Full variable domain (missing parts from reference TRBV16 and TRBJ2-1): GEEVAQTPKHLVRGEGQKAKLYCAPIKGHSYVFWYQQVLKNEFKFLISFQNENVFDETGMPKERFSAKCLPNSPCSLEIQATKLEDSAVYFCASSQGQGARNEQFFGPGTRLTVL.

This sequence joins TRBV28 and TRBJ2-5; 9 bases line up with TRBD1. This CDR3 comprises 15 residues. In germline, CDR1 is MDHEN, CDR2 SYDVKM. The V gene end was trimmed by 5 bases and the J gene end by 1 base; junction bases not matched to a gene: 5. The CDR3 DNA sequence: TGTGCCAGCAGTCCCTACAGGGGGCGCCAAGAGACCCAGTACTTC. Its translation is CASSPYRGRQETQYF.

The V call is TRBV19, the J call TRBJ2-5; D could derive from TRBD1 or TRBD2 (5 bases each). Germline-derived CDR1 and CDR2 are LNHDA and SQIVND (reference sequence). The CDR3 loop spans 13 amino acids. The V and J ends lost 5 bases and 7 bases respectively, with 14 bases between them. The CDR3 sequence: CASSEGPAGTQYF. CDR3 bases: TGTGCCAGTAGTGAGGGACCAGCTGGGACCCAGTACTTC.

The table lists this clone with a count of one. This chain links TRBV6-1 with TRBJ2-7; 11 bases agree with TRBD1. V shed 5 bases, J shed 4 bases, and the junction held 4 bases outside the gene matches. Germline CDR1 MNHNS, CDR2 SASEGT. The CDR3 runs 14 residues. The CDR3 reads CASSKGQGVYEQYF. CDR3 nucleotides: TGTGCCAGCAGTAAGGGACAGGGGGTATACGAGCAGTACTTC.

This clone was found once. The V and J genes are TRBV19 and TRBJ2-7, with D unclear. The CDR3 has 14 residues. The germline V gene encodes CDR1 LNHDA and CDR2 SQIVND (reference sequence). Trimming left V 5 bases short and J 2 bases short, with 13 bases between. This CDR3 is CASSAGSAAYEQYF. The CDR3 DNA reads as TGTGCCAGTAGTGCCGGGTCAGCTGCCTACGAGCAGTACTTC. The full variable domain, completed using reference TRBV19 and TRBJ2-7, is DGGITQSPKYLFRKEGQNVTLSCEQNLNHDAMYWYRQDPGQGLRLIYYSQIVNDFQKGDIAEGYSVSREKKESFPLTVTSAQKNPTAFYLCASSAGSAAYEQYFGPGTRLTVT.

The chain has TRBV5-1 and TRBJ2-3, with 8 bases that match TRBD1. Germline CDR1 and CDR2: SGHRS and YFSETQ. The length of the CDR3 is 15 residues. After removal of 2 bases from V and 4 bases from J, the junction contained 6 bases not matched to a gene. This CDR3 reads CASSFGGQGPDTQYF. CDR3 in DNA: TGCGCCAGCAGCTTTGGAGGACAGGGCCCAGATACGCAGTATTTT. The whole variable domain, remainder taken from reference TRBV5-1 and TRBJ2-3, is KAGVTQTPRYLIKTRGQQVTLSCSPISGHRSVSWYQQTPGQGLQFLFEYFSETQRNKGNFPGRFSGRQFSNSRSEMNVSTLELGDSALYLCASSFGGQGPDTQYFGPGTRLTVL.

This clone appeared a single time. This sequence joins TRBV9 and TRBJ2-5; 7 positions match TRBD1. CDR1 is SGDLS and CDR2 is YYNGEE in the germline V gene. The CDR3 extends over 15 amino acids. V trimming: 4 bases; J trimming: 0 bases; junction bases outside the gene matches: 6. CDR3 nucleotide sequence: TGTGCCAGCAGCCCCCCGGGACAGTACCAAGAGACCCAGTACTTC. This encodes CASSPPGQYQETQYF.